Each of the 20 T cell receptor beta chains below was sequenced from the same sample in a study of T cell changes during pregnancy in multiple sclerosis. Using immunoSEQ multiplex PCR, the repertoire was profiled, and TCRdb retains in-frame clones only, with some absent. The repertoire holds about 94,000 clones, with approximately 94% as singletons. This specimen consisted of peripheral blood, obtained in the third trimester of pregnancy. The receptors were gathered from a female donor with multiple sclerosis, enrolled in a pregnancy study.

The chain recombines TRBV19 with TRBJ2-2; perhaps TRBD2 as D (7 bases). Germline assignment: CDR1 LNHDA and CDR2 SQIVND (reference sequence). This CDR3 contains 16 residues. Trimming removed 3 bases from V and 7 bases from J, with 18 bases in between. The CDR3 region has the DNA TGTGCCAGTAGTATCACGGGGGGCAGGCTAGGCGGGGAGCTGTTTTTT. Translated, it gives CASSITGGRLGGELFF.

This sequence joins TRBV19 and TRBJ1-5; the D gene is possibly TRBD1 (5 bases). The CDR3 runs to 16 residues. CDR1 is LNHDA, CDR2 SQIVND, per germline (reference sequence). The V end was cut by 3 bases, the J end by 5 bases, with 17 bases between. This chain's CDR3 is CASSMIGRAVDQPQHF. The CDR3 DNA reads as TGTGCCAGTAGTATGATCGGCAGGGCGGTGGATCAGCCCCAGCATTTT. The variable domain in full, with the rest retrieved from reference TRBV19 and TRBJ1-5, is DGGITQSPKYLFRKEGQNVTLSCEQNLNHDAMYWYRQDPGQGLRLIYYSQIVNDFQKGDIAEGYSVSREKKESFPLTVTSAQKNPTAFYLCASSMIGRAVDQPQHFGDGTRLSIL.

The rearrangement joins TRBV2 to TRBJ2-3; 9 nucleotides line up with TRBD2. Trimming took 11 bases from V and 2 from J; bases not matched to a gene: 14. The germline V gene has CDR1 SNHLY and CDR2 FYNNEI. This CDR3 spans 16 amino acids. CDR3 amino acids: CAGSPPGLALTDTQYF. CDR3 bases: TGTGCCGGAAGCCCACCGGGACTAGCTCTCACAGATACGCAGTATTTT.

The chain is built from TRBV9 and TRBJ2-7; TRBD2 matches at 8 bases. CDR3 length equals 16 residues. CDR1 and CDR2 from the germline V gene are SGDLS and YYNGEE. V shed 3 bases, J shed 3 bases, and the junction held 11 bases outside the gene matches. In DNA, the CDR3 is TGTGCCAGCAGCGAGGGGCCGGCGGGAGGCCTCTACGAGCAGTACTTC. Translating gives CASSEGPAGGLYEQYF.

In its sample, this clone was seen once. This chain uses TRBV30 with TRBJ1-2, with TRBD1 matching 7 bases. Germline-derived CDR1 and CDR2 are GTSNPN and SVGIG (reference sequence). This CDR3 has 12 amino acids. Trimming cost V 4 bases and J 7 bases; bases outside gene matches: 6. In DNA, the CDR3 is TGTGCCTGGAACAGGGGAGGTCGTGGCTACACCTTC. Translation: CAWNRGGRGYTF.

This clone was recorded only once. The chain uses TRBV30 and TRBJ1-1; D is undetermined. The germline V and J ends were trimmed by 6 bases and 2 bases, with 13 bases remaining between them. This CDR3 is 13 amino acids long. Germline V gene data show CDR1 as GTSNPN and CDR2 as SVGIG (reference sequence). The CDR3 region has the DNA TGTGCCTGTATTGCCCGGGGAAACACTGAAGCTTTCTTT. This translates into CACIARGNTEAFF.

The rearrangement joins TRBV27 to TRBJ2-7; D perhaps matches TRBD1 (7 bases). Trimming took 5 bases from V and 5 from J, leaving 16 bases between them. Germline CDR1 reads MNHEY; CDR2 reads SMNVEV (reference sequence). This CDR3 is built from 14 residues. The CDR3 reads CASSPYGRGDEQYF. As DNA, the CDR3 is TGTGCCAGCAGTCCCTACGGCAGGGGGGACGAGCAGTACTTC.

The chain is built from TRBV29-1 and TRBJ1-1; D is perhaps TRBD1 (5 bases). CDR1 and CDR2 (germline): SQVTM, ANQGSEA. The CDR3 is made up of 14 amino acids. Deletions cut 4 bases from V and 0 bases from J, with 12 bases between. The CDR3 protein is CSVVAGIMNTEAFF. CDR3 nucleotide sequence: TGCAGCGTTGTGGCAGGGATTATGAACACTGAAGCTTTCTTT.

This rearrangement joins TRBV7-2 to TRBJ2-7; D perhaps matches TRBD2 (6 bases). The CDR3 length is 15 residues. Germline CDR1 SGHTA, CDR2 FQGNSA. The V gene lost 5 bases and the J gene lost 3 bases, with 17 bases spanning the gap. The CDR3 sequence: CASSPGHTGGYEQYF. Written as DNA, the CDR3 is TGTGCCAGCAGCCCAGGACACACCGGGGGCTACGAGCAGTACTTC.

The CDR3 sequence is CAWSVRTGWTDTQYF. DNA of the CDR3: TGTGCCTGGAGTGTAAGGACAGGGTGGACAGATACGCAGTATTTT. This sequence joins TRBV30 and TRBJ2-3; TRBD1 aligns across 8 bases. This CDR3 is 15 amino acids long. The germline V gene encodes CDR1 GTSNPN and CDR2 SVGIG (reference sequence). V dropped 0 bases and J dropped 3; count of bases not matched to a gene: 5.

This clone was counted a single time. This rearrangement joins TRBV19 to TRBJ2-1; 8 bases agree with TRBD2. The germline V gene has CDR1 LNHDA and CDR2 SQIVND (reference sequence). The CDR3 length is 17 residues. J gave up 8 bases and V 2 bases, and 14 bases lay outside the gene matches. CDR3 DNA: TGTGCCAGTAGTATACGAGGCGGGAGGAGTCTGCGGGATGAGCAGTTCTTC. This translates into CASSIRGGRSLRDEQFF.

V usage is TRBV7-9 and J usage is TRBJ1-3; TRBD1 matches 7 bases. J was trimmed by 4 bases and V by 2 bases; bases with no gene match: 5. The V gene's germline CDR1 is SEHNR and CDR2 FQNEAQ (reference sequence). The CDR3 loop spans 15 amino acids. CDR3 sequence: CASSLNDREGNTIYF. The CDR3 DNA follows: TGTGCCAGCAGCTTAAACGACAGGGAAGGAAACACCATATATTTT.

The chain carries TRBV6-1 and TRBJ1-1, with 9 bases identical to TRBD1. Germline values: CDR1 MNHNS, CDR2 SASEGT. The CDR3 contains 14 residues. V shed 4 bases, J shed 1 base, and the junction held 1 base outside the gene matches. DNA for the CDR3: TGTGCCAGCAGTGCGACAGGGGGGAACACTGAAGCTTTCTTT. Residues: CASSATGGNTEAFF.

The chain links TRBV7-7 to TRBJ2-3; no firm D call. Trimming removed 5 bases from V and 0 bases from J, with 12 bases in between. This CDR3 is 15 amino acids long. CDR1 and CDR2 from the germline V gene are SSHAT and FNYEAQ (reference sequence). In nucleotides, the CDR3 is TGTGCCAGCAGCCCCACCCACGGGAGCACAGATACGCAGTATTTT. This gives the protein CASSPTHGSTDTQYF.

This chain links TRBV7-2 with TRBJ2-7, with D unresolved. The CDR3 spans 14 residues. Looked up from germline, CDR1 is SGHTA and CDR2 is FQGNSA. The germline V and J ends were trimmed by 0 bases and 5 bases, with 11 bases remaining between them. CDR3 in DNA: TGTGCCAGCAGCTTAGCCCACAGCCTTCACGAGCAGTACTTC. It translates to CASSLAHSLHEQYF. The full variable domain, in which reference TRBV7-2 and TRBJ2-7 provide the parts outside the CDR3, is GAGVSQSPSNKVTEKGKDVELRCDPISGHTALYWYRQSLGQGLEFLIYFQGNSAPDKSGLPSDRFSAERTGGSVSTLTIQRTQQEDSAVYLCASSLAHSLHEQYFGPGTRLTVT.

V is TRBV7-9 and J is TRBJ2-7; 10 bases align to TRBD2. Germline CDR1 is SEHNR and CDR2 is FQNEAQ (reference sequence). V lost 2 bases, J lost 6 bases, and 7 bases stayed unmatched. The CDR3 totals 15 residues. CDR3 residues: CASSLLAGERGEQYF. CDR3 coding DNA: TGTGCCAGCAGCTTACTAGCGGGAGAAAGAGGCGAGCAGTACTTC.

V is TRBV19 and J is TRBJ2-2; D is perhaps TRBD2 (6 bases). V was clipped by 3 bases and J by 4 bases, with 12 bases between them. This CDR3 is built from 15 residues. Per germline, CDR1 LNHDA and CDR2 SQIVND (reference sequence). The DNA of the CDR3 is TGTGCCAGTAGTATTGGGGGGTGGGGCACCGGGGAGCTGTTTTTT. Amino acid sequence: CASSIGGWGTGELFF.

V gene TRBV18 combines with J gene TRBJ1-1; 9 bases are shared with TRBD1. The CDR3 is made up of 15 amino acids. Germline values: CDR1 KGHSH, CDR2 LQKENI. V shed 5 bases, J shed 4 bases, and the junction held 8 bases outside the gene matches. Here the CDR3 DNA reads TGTGCCAGCTCAGCCTTCCGGGACAGGGTCACTGAAGCTTTCTTT. It is translated as CASSAFRDRVTEAFF.

The chain is built from TRBV5-6 and TRBJ2-7; 12 nucleotides agree with TRBD1. Germline assignment: CDR1 SGHDT and CDR2 YYEEEE. The junction had 7 bases not matched to a gene; V was cut back by 4 bases and J by 5 bases. This CDR3 contains 15 residues. The CDR3 here is CASSASGTGGDEQYF. The CDR3 bases are TGTGCCAGCAGCGCTTCCGGGACAGGGGGCGACGAGCAGTACTTC.

The V gene is TRBV6-1, the J gene TRBJ2-1; 13 bases align to TRBD2. CDR3 length: 16 amino acids. Germline V gene data show CDR1 as MNHNS and CDR2 as SASEGT. With 4 bases clipped from V and 9 bases from J, the junction kept 9 bases outside the gene matches. The chain's CDR3 is CASSVLLAGGFGEQFF. The CDR3 DNA is TGTGCCAGCAGTGTCCTACTAGCGGGAGGGTTCGGTGAGCAGTTCTTC.